This entry features one T cell receptor (beta chain) sequence. Germline V lookup: CDR1 SQVTM, CDR2 ANQGSEA. This CDR3 contains 11 residues. V was pared by 4 bases and J by 4 bases, with 5 bases between. The data were produced by immunoSEQ multiplex PCR, yet TCRdb's version contains in-frame clones alone and is incomplete. Among about 260,000 clones listed, less than 95% were seen once. This sample was taken from a study of cytomegalovirus exposure and HLA in healthy donors. The genes are TRBV29-1 and TRBJ2-1; the D is unclear. Input material: PBMCs. This receptor was obtained from a woman under 40 in good health and CMV-seronegative. DNA of the CDR3: TGCAGCGTTGTACGGTACAATGAGCAGTTCTTC. This gives the protein CSVVRYNEQFF.